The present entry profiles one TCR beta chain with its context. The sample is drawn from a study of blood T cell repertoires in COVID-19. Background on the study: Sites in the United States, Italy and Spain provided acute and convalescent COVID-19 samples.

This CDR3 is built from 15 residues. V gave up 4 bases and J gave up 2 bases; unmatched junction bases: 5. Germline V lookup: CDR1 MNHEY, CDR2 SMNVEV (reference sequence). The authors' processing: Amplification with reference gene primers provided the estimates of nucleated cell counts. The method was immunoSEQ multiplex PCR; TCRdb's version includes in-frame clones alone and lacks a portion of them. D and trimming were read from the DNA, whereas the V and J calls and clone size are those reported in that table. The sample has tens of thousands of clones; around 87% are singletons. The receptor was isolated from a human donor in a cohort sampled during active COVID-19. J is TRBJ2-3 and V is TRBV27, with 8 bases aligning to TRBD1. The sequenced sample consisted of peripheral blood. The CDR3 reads CASSSWDRFTDTQYF. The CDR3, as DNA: TGTGCCAGCAGTTCCTGGGACAGGTTCACAGATACGCAGTATTTT.